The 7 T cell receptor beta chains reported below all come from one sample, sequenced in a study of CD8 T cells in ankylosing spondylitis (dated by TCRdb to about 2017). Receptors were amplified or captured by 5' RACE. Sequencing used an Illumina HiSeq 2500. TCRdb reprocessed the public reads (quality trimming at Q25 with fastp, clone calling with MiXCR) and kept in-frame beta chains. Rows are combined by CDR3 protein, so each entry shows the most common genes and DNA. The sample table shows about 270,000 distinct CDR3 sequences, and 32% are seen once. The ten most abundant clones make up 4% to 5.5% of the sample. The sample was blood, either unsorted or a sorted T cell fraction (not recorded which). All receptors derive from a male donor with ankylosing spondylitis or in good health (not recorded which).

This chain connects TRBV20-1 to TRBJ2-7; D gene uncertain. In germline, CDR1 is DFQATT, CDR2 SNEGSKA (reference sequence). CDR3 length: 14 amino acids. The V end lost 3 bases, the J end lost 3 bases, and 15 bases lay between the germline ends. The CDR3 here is CSASSASAYYEQYF. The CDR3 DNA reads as TGCAGTGCTAGTTCAGCTAGTGCATACTACGAGCAGTACTTC.

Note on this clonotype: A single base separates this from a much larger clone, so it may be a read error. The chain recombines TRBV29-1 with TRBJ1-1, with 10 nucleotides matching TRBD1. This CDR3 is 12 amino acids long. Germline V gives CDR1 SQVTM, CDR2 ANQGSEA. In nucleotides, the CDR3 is TGCAGCGTAGACAGGGGGCGGACTGACGCTTTCTTT. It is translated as CSVDRGRTDAFF. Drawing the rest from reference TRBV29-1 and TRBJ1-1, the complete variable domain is SAVISQKPSRDICQRGTSLTIQCQVDSQVTMMFWYRQQPGQSLTLIATANQGSEATYESGFVIDKFPISRPNLTFSTLTVSNMSPEDSSIYLCSVDRGRTDAFFGQGTRLTVV.

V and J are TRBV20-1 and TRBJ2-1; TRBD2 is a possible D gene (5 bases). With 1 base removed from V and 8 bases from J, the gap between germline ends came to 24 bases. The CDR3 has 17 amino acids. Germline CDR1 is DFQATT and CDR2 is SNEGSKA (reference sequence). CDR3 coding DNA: TGCAGTGCTAGAGGGGCCGGTGGGATGGGCCCGAGGGATGAGCAGTTCTTC. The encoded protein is CSARGAGGMGPRDEQFF.

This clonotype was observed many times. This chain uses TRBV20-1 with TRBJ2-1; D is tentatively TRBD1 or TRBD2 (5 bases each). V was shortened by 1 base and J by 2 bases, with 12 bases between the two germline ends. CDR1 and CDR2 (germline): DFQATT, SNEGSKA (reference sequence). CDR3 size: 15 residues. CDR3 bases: TGCAGTGCTAGAGTGGGGGTCCCTACCTACAATGAGCAGTTCTTC. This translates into CSARVGVPTYNEQFF.

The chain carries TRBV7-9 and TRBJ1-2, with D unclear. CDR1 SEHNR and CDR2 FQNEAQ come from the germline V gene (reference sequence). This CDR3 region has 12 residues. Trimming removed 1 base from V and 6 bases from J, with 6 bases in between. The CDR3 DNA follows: TGTGCCAGCAGCTTAGGCCGGGATGGCTACACCTTC. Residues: CASSLGRDGYTF.

CDR3 loop: CSARDEGYNFQYQETQYF. CDR3 in DNA: TGCAGTGCTAGAGATGAGGGTTACAACTTCCAATACCAAGAGACCCAGTACTTC. The chain links TRBV20-1 to TRBJ2-5; TRBD2 is a possible D gene (5 bases). The CDR3 contains 18 residues. Germline assignment: CDR1 DFQATT and CDR2 SNEGSKA (reference sequence). Trimming took off 0 bases at V and 0 bases at J, with 20 bases between the two ends.

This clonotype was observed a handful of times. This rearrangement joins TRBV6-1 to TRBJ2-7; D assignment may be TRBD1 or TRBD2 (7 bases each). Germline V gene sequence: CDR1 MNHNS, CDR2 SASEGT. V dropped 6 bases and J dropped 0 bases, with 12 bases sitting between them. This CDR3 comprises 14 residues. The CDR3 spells CASRAGQPSYEQYF. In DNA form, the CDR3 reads TGTGCCAGCAGAGCGGGACAGCCCTCCTACGAGCAGTACTTC.